This TCR beta chain stems from a study of blood T cell repertoires in COVID-19. Study as a whole: T cells, B-cell-depleted T cells, or PBMCs provided the cDNA or gDNA that served as material.

Measured with immunoSEQ multiplex PCR; TCRdb has only the in-frame clones, and not every one. The sample holds roughly 230,000 clones, more than 75% seen once. CDR1 and CDR2 from the germline V gene are SGHDN and FVKESK. The V gene lost 3 bases and the J gene lost 11 bases, with 32 bases spanning the gap. CDR3 length: 20 residues. The sequenced sample was peripheral blood. This TCR came from a man in his forties with acute or convalescent COVID-19. V usage is TRBV14 and J usage is TRBJ1-6; possibly TRBD1 for D (6 bases). CDR3 residues: CASSQFATPAGTKNYPPLHF. The CDR3 region has the DNA TGTGCCAGCAGCCAGTTTGCCACCCCCGCCGGGACAAAAAACTATCCACCCCTCCACTTT.